One sample yielded the 32 T cell receptor beta chains listed below, sequenced in a study of siplizumab effects on memory and regulatory T cells. Assay used: immunoSEQ multiplex PCR; TCRdb lists only in-frame clones, some missing. The sample yields some 81,000 clones, roughly 94% seen once. Sequences were obtained from CD8+ T cells sorted from blood. Receptor source: a human donor in good health.

The chain uses TRBV5-1 and TRBJ2-2; the match to TRBD1 covers 11 bases. Germline V CDR1 and CDR2: SGHRS, YFSETQ. J was trimmed by 5 bases and V by 4 bases; bases with no gene match: 7. CDR3 length equals 16 residues. The CDR3 DNA reads as TGCGCCAGCAGCCTGTGGACAGGGGGCGATACCGGGGAGCTGTTTTTT. Protein: CASSLWTGGDTGELFF.

V gene TRBV27 combines with J gene TRBJ1-1; no clear D. CDR3 length: 13 amino acids. Germline V gene sequence: CDR1 MNHEY, CDR2 SMNVEV (reference sequence). The ends were cut back, 3 bases at V and 4 bases at J, with 9 bases in the middle. CDR3 region: CASSLRKTTEAFF. CDR3 coding DNA: TGTGCCAGCAGTTTGCGCAAGACCACTGAAGCTTTCTTT.

With respect to this clone: The junction differs from germline at one of its ends, possibly a read error. The chain is built from TRBV7-7 and TRBJ2-3; the match to TRBD2 covers 9 bases. The CDR3 is made up of 16 amino acids. Germline V gene sequence: CDR1 SSHAT, CDR2 FNYEAQ (reference sequence). CDR3 bases: TGTGCTAGCAGCTTAGTAGCGGGGGCCCTCACAGATACGCAGTATTTT. Protein sequence: CASSLVAGALTDTQYF.

V gene TRBV9 combines with J gene TRBJ2-6; D remains unclear. The CDR3 extends over 13 amino acids. Trimming removed 3 bases from V and 3 bases from J, with 4 bases in between. Germline V gene lookup returns CDR1 SGDLS and CDR2 YYNGEE. The CDR3 spells CASSASGANVLTF. As DNA, the CDR3 is TGTGCCAGCAGCGCAAGTGGGGCCAACGTCCTGACTTTC.

The chain uses TRBV19 and TRBJ1-5; weak D call: TRBD1 (6 bases). CDR1 is LNHDA and CDR2 is SQIVND in the germline V gene (reference sequence). Trimming took 6 bases from V and 3 from J, leaving 15 bases between them. There are 15 residues in the CDR3. The CDR3 bases are TGTGCCAGTAGAAACCCTGGGGGCCTCAATCAGCCCCAGCATTTT. Translated, it gives CASRNPGGLNQPQHF. The whole variable domain, remainder taken from reference TRBV19 and TRBJ1-5, is DGGITQSPKYLFRKEGQNVTLSCEQNLNHDAMYWYRQDPGQGLRLIYYSQIVNDFQKGDIAEGYSVSREKKESFPLTVTSAQKNPTAFYLCASRNPGGLNQPQHFGDGTRLSIL.

The chain combines TRBV19 with TRBJ2-1, with 8 bases that match TRBD2. The CDR3 contains 15 residues. The V gene's germline CDR1 is LNHDA and CDR2 SQIVND (reference sequence). The ends lost 3 bases at V and 3 bases at J; junction bases unmatched: 4. The CDR3 region is CASSIVAGYYNEQFF. CDR3 DNA sequence: TGTGCCAGTAGTATTGTAGCGGGATACTACAATGAGCAGTTCTTC. The whole variable domain, filled in from reference TRBV19 and TRBJ2-1, reads DGGITQSPKYLFRKEGQNVTLSCEQNLNHDAMYWYRQDPGQGLRLIYYSQIVNDFQKGDIAEGYSVSREKKESFPLTVTSAQKNPTAFYLCASSIVAGYYNEQFFGPGTRLTVL.

Remarks on this clone: This sample also contains other DNA sequences that code for the same CDR3. The chain is built from TRBV27 and TRBJ2-7; D tentatively fits TRBD1 or TRBD2 (5 bases each). The ends were cut back, 2 bases at V and 2 bases at J, with 10 bases in the middle. The length of the CDR3 is 14 residues. Germline CDR1 and CDR2: MNHEY and SMNVEV (reference sequence). The CDR3 region is CASSLGQGAYEQYF. The CDR3 DNA sequence: TGTGCCAGCAGTTTAGGCCAGGGAGCCTACGAGCAGTACTTC.

This chain uses TRBV4-1 with TRBJ1-1, with TRBD1 as a possible D gene (5 bases). Per germline, CDR1 MGHRA and CDR2 YSYEKL. The length of the CDR3 is 15 residues. Trimming removed 1 base from V and 1 base from J, with 10 bases in between. The CDR3, as DNA: TGCGCCAGCAGCCAAGGACCGGGGGAGAACACTGAAGCTTTCTTT. Translation gives CASSQGPGENTEAFF.

In DNA, the CDR3 is TGTGCCAGTAGTATCGGACAGGGGAGGACTGAAGCTTTCTTT. This codes for CASSIGQGRTEAFF. J is TRBJ1-1 and V is TRBV19; 9 bases are shared with TRBD1. The CDR3 spans 14 residues. V was clipped by 3 bases and J by 5 bases; unmatched bases: 4. The germline CDR1 and CDR2 sequences are LNHDA and SQIVND (reference sequence).

The chain links TRBV9 to TRBJ2-1, with 8 positions matching TRBD2. Germline values: CDR1 SGDLS, CDR2 YYNGEE. The CDR3 loop spans 15 amino acids. After removal of 0 bases from V and 6 bases from J, the junction contained 5 bases not matched to a gene. The CDR3 spells CASSVGAGVSNEQFF. The CDR3 DNA follows: TGTGCCAGCAGCGTAGGAGCGGGAGTCAGCAATGAGCAGTTCTTC.

The chain links TRBV7-6 to TRBJ1-3; no clear D. This CDR3 contains 16 residues. CDR1 is SGHVS, CDR2 FNYEAQ, per germline. Trimming pared 5 bases from V and 1 base from J, leaving 15 bases between. CDR3 residues: CASSPTQPPSGNTIYF. The CDR3 DNA sequence: TGTGCCAGCAGCCCCACCCAACCCCCTTCTGGAAACACCATATATTTT. The full variable domain, rest sourced from reference TRBV7-6 and TRBJ1-3, is GAGVSQSPRYKVTKRGQDVALRCDPISGHVSLYWYRQALGQGPEFLTYFNYEAQQDKSGLPNDRFSAERPEGSISTLTIQRTEQRDSAMYRCASSPTQPPSGNTIYFGEGSWLTVV.

The rearrangement links TRBV28 to TRBJ1-1, with unresolved D. Germline V CDR1 and CDR2: MDHEN, SYDVKM. There are 12 residues in the CDR3. Trimming left V 7 bases short and J 1 base short, with 7 bases between. CDR3 sequence (DNA): TGTGCCAGCACTCTCCGGAACACTGAAGCTTTCTTT. Encoded protein: CASTLRNTEAFF.

V and J are TRBV30 and TRBJ2-7, with TRBD1 matching 8 bases. Trimming took 3 bases from V and 6 from J; bases not matched to a gene: 13. This CDR3 comprises 15 residues. Germline lookup yields CDR1 GTSNPN and CDR2 SVGIG (reference sequence). CDR3 sequence reads: CAWSRRRGRLPEQYF. DNA for the CDR3: TGTGCCTGGAGCAGACGCAGGGGGCGGTTACCCGAGCAGTACTTC.

The V and J genes are TRBV15 and TRBJ1-1; D gene uncertain. CDR3 length equals 12 residues. V was pared by 3 bases and J by 6 bases, with 8 bases between. Per the germline V gene, CDR1 is LNHNV and CDR2 is YYDKDF (reference sequence). This CDR3 reads CATSRGNAEAFF. CDR3 bases: TGTGCCACCAGCAGGGGTAATGCTGAAGCTTTCTTT.

The CDR3 loop reads CASSDAGLAPKDTQYF. The CDR3 nucleotides are TGTGCCAGCAGTGACGCAGGACTAGCGCCGAAAGATACGCAGTATTTT. The rearrangement uses TRBV6-4 and TRBJ2-3, with 9 bases identical to TRBD2. The CDR3 has 16 residues. Germline CDR1 reads MRHNA; CDR2 reads SNTAGT. V shed 2 bases, J shed 5 bases, and the junction held 8 bases outside the gene matches.

This rearrangement joins TRBV6-1 to TRBJ2-7; weak D call: TRBD1 (5 bases). CDR3 length: 14 amino acids. The ends were cut back, 4 bases at V and 2 bases at J, with 12 bases in the middle. Germline V gives CDR1 MNHNS, CDR2 SASEGT. For the CDR3, the DNA is TGTGCCAGCAGTGGGGGCGATTTTACCTACGAGCAGTACTTC. Translating it yields CASSGGDFTYEQYF.

The rearrangement links TRBV9 to TRBJ1-4, with 7 bases lining up with TRBD1. The germline V gene encodes CDR1 SGDLS and CDR2 YYNGEE. The CDR3 is 19 amino acids. Unmatched junction bases numbered 14, after V lost 3 bases and J lost 0 bases. The CDR3 DNA reads as TGTGCCAGCAGCGGCTACAGGGGACATCCCTCCCCAACTAATGAAAAACTGTTTTTT. This codes for CASSGYRGHPSPTNEKLFF.

The chain uses TRBV19 and TRBJ2-3; D unresolved. CDR3 size: 14 residues. The V and J ends lost 1 base and 0 bases respectively, with 5 bases between them. CDR1 and CDR2 from the germline V gene are LNHDA and SQIVND (reference sequence). The CDR3 protein is CASSIGQSTDTQYF. DNA of the CDR3: TGTGCCAGTAGTATAGGGCAAAGCACAGATACGCAGTATTTT.

This chain links TRBV6-5 with TRBJ2-7; TRBD1 matches 11 bases. The V gene's germline CDR1 is MNHEY and CDR2 SVGAGI. The CDR3 is made up of 13 amino acids. V dropped 6 bases and J dropped 3; count of bases not matched to a gene: 1. The CDR3 DNA follows: TGTGCCAGCAGGGGACAGGGGGACTACGAGCAGTACTTC. It is translated as CASRGQGDYEQYF.

V is TRBV19 and J is TRBJ1-2, with 7 positions matching TRBD1. The ends lost 3 bases at V and 5 bases at J; junction bases unmatched: 9. CDR3 length: 15 amino acids. CDR1 is LNHDA and CDR2 is SQIVND in the germline V gene (reference sequence). The CDR3 coding sequence is TGTGCCAGTAGTATTATTCTCTGGGACAGTTATGGCTACACCTTC. It encodes CASSIILWDSYGYTF.

The chain is built from TRBV19 and TRBJ2-7; D not certain. Germline V CDR1 and CDR2: LNHDA, SQIVND (reference sequence). Deletions cut 3 bases from V and 4 bases from J, with 10 bases between. This CDR3 region has 13 residues. The CDR3 reads CASSITPLYEQYF. The CDR3 DNA reads TGTGCCAGTAGTATTACCCCCCTTTACGAGCAGTACTTC.

This rearrangement joins TRBV9 to TRBJ2-5; 8 positions agree with TRBD1. This CDR3 has 15 residues. V was pared by 3 bases and J by 5 bases, with 9 bases of the junction left unmatched. Germline V gene lookup returns CDR1 SGDLS and CDR2 YYNGEE. The CDR3 region is CASSGQGLGRETQYF. Here the CDR3 DNA reads TGTGCCAGCAGCGGACAGGGGCTAGGGAGGGAGACCCAGTACTTC.

The chain uses TRBV9 and TRBJ2-3; TRBD2 agrees at 9 bases. CDR3 length: 15 residues. CDR1 and CDR2 from the germline V gene are SGDLS and YYNGEE. The V segment lost 4 bases and the J segment 6 bases; nucleotides outside the gene matches: 9. The CDR3 loop reads CASSYPRSGGDTQYF. The CDR3 DNA reads as TGTGCCAGCAGCTACCCCCGGAGCGGGGGGGATACGCAGTATTTT. Full variable domain (rest looked up from reference TRBV9 and TRBJ2-3): DSGVTQTPKHLITATGQRVTLRCSPRSGDLSVYWYQQSLDQGLQFLIQYYNGEERAKGNILERFSAQQFPDLHSELNLSSLELGDSALYFCASSYPRSGGDTQYFGPGTRLTVL.

The rearrangement links TRBV7-8 to TRBJ2-7; no definite D call. The CDR3 runs 13 residues. Germline assignment: CDR1 SGHVS and CDR2 FQNEAQ. V was cut by 1 base and J by 1 base, with 5 bases left in between. The CDR3 protein is CASSLGVSYEQYF. The CDR3 nucleotides are TGTGCCAGCAGCTTAGGGGTATCCTACGAGCAGTACTTC.

The chain employs TRBV13 and TRBJ2-7; D might be TRBD1 or TRBD2, each matching 5 bases. Germline V gene lookup returns CDR1 PRHDT and CDR2 FYEKMQ (reference sequence). This CDR3 has 15 amino acids. V dropped 5 bases and J dropped 6 bases, with 20 bases sitting between them. The CDR3 DNA sequence: TGTGCCAGCAGCCAAGAAGGACTGGGGGTGGTCGAGCAGTACTTC. It is translated as CASSQEGLGVVEQYF.

The table lists this clone with a count of one. V usage is TRBV19 and J usage is TRBJ2-1; TRBD2 matches 9 bases. The germline gives CDR1 LNHDA, CDR2 SQIVND (reference sequence). This CDR3 spans 17 amino acids. Trimming took 7 bases from V and 9 from J; bases not matched to a gene: 19. The DNA for the CDR3 is TGTGCCAGTACTCAACCTCTGAGCGGGAGGAACCTAGGTGAGCAGTTCTTC. Protein sequence: CASTQPLSGRNLGEQFF.

This clone was seen only once. In DNA, the CDR3 is TGTGCCAGCAGTTCGCTATCGGGACAGGGGTACTCCTACAATGAGCAGTTCTTC. Translated: CASSSLSGQGYSYNEQFF. The V gene is TRBV27, the J gene TRBJ2-1; 10 nucleotides match TRBD1. Losses at the gene ends were 4 bases for V and 0 bases for J; bases not matched to a gene: 9. CDR3 size: 18 residues. CDR1 MNHEY and CDR2 SMNVEV come from the germline V gene (reference sequence).

J is TRBJ2-7 and V is TRBV2, with a tentative D call TRBD2 (6 bases). Germline V gives CDR1 SNHLY, CDR2 FYNNEI. V was pared by 6 bases and J by 3 bases, with 12 bases between. CDR3 length: 13 residues. The CDR3 coding sequence is TGTGCCAGCAGCGGGACTCTGGACTACGAGCAGTACTTC. Translation gives CASSGTLDYEQYF.

The chain has TRBV9 and TRBJ2-1, with D possibly being TRBD1 (6 bases). V lost 3 bases and J 8 bases, leaving 12 bases between the germline ends. This CDR3 contains 13 residues. Germline V gene lookup returns CDR1 SGDLS and CDR2 YYNGEE. CDR3 amino acids: CASSAQQGDEQFF. In nucleotides, the CDR3 is TGTGCCAGCAGCGCCCAACAGGGAGATGAGCAGTTCTTC.

This clone was seen only once. CDR3 sequence reads: CASSRGSQISYEQYF. The CDR3 nucleotides read TGTGCCAGCAGCCGGGGGAGTCAAATCTCCTACGAGCAGTACTTC. The chain recombines TRBV4-2 with TRBJ2-7; possibly TRBD1 or TRBD2 for D (5 bases each). Germline values: CDR1 LGHNA, CDR2 YNFKEQ. V was cut by 4 bases and J by 0 bases, with 13 bases left in between. The CDR3 loop spans 15 amino acids.

The chain is built from TRBV18 and TRBJ2-3; 9 nucleotides align to TRBD2. CDR1 KGHSH and CDR2 LQKENI come from the germline V gene. V lost 5 bases, J lost 0 bases, and 12 bases stayed unmatched. CDR3 size: 18 residues. In nucleotides, the CDR3 is TGTGCCAGCTCATCCCGACGGACTAGCGTCGAAAGCACAGATACGCAGTATTTT. Protein product: CASSSRRTSVESTDTQYF.

The chain employs TRBV5-1 and TRBJ2-3, with TRBD2 as a possible D gene (5 bases). With 6 bases removed from V and 4 bases from J, the gap between germline ends came to 21 bases. Germline CDR1 reads SGHRS; CDR2 reads YFSETQ. The CDR3 has 16 amino acids. The DNA of the CDR3 is TGCGCCAGCAAGCTTGGTTGGGCCGGGGTCGCAGATACGCAGTATTTT. It translates to CASKLGWAGVADTQYF.